This T cell receptor beta chain is drawn from a study of T cells in Graves' hyperthyroidism and ophthalmopathy. The TCR beta CDR3 regions underwent amplification using RNA transcripts as the source. HTBI primers drove first-round RT-PCR of the TCR CDR3. Using its own MiXCR run on the multiplex PCR reads, TCRdb lists one record per CDR3 protein. The table lists roughly 630,000 distinct CDR3 sequences, 15% to 19% of them singletons. Lactation, pregnancy, other autoimmune disease or uncontrolled infection excluded patients. Clinical symptoms, serum thyroxine and TRAb, thyroid ultrasound and orbital computed tomography were used for the diagnoses. This clonotype occurred a few times. The antigen remains unidentified. The V gene lost 10 bases and the J gene lost 1 base, with 10 bases spanning the gap. Germline assignment: CDR1 LNHDA and CDR2 SQIVND (reference sequence). The CDR3 is 13 amino acids. Study outcomes and limitations: Most clonotypes expanded in the thyroid (above 0.001) were also present in blood. Before onset, by a median of approximately 6.8 months, the model predicted ophthalmopathy.

Sequenced input: blood. V and J are TRBV19 and TRBJ2-2; D unclear. The TCR comes from a woman aged 25 to 39 with Graves' hyperthyroidism. CDR3 sequence: CATVLRNTGELFF. The CDR3 DNA reads as TGTGCCACCGTTTTAAGGAACACCGGGGAGCTGTTTTTT.